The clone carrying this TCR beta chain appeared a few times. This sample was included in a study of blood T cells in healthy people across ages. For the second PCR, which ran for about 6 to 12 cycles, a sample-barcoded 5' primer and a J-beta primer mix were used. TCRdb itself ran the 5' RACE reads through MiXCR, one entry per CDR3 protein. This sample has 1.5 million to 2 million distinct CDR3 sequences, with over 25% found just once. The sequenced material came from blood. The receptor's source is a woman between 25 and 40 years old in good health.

CDR3 sequence reads: CASSSQGSLQETQYF. For the CDR3, the DNA is TGTGCCAGCAGCTCGCAGGGGTCCCTACAAGAGACCCAGTACTTC. This rearrangement joins TRBV5-6 to TRBJ2-5, with D possibly matching TRBD1 (6 bases). Trimming removed 3 bases from V and 2 bases from J, with 14 bases in between. This CDR3 is built from 15 residues. The V gene's germline CDR1 is SGHDT and CDR2 YYEEEE.